The 7 T cell receptor beta chains below come from one sample, sequenced in a study of regulatory T cells in long-lasting Graves disease. As for time point: persistent/refractory GD, antithyroid drugs over 5 years with positive TRAb. Isolated PBMC RNA provided the starting material for the TCR library. Arm-PCR of CDR3 regions and iRepertoire HTBI primers were the basis on which TCR beta libraries were built. TCRdb recomputed calls from the multiplex PCR reads with MiXCR, one row per CDR3 protein. The data contain 400,000 to 450,000 distinct CDR3 sequences, 23% of them singletons. Sequenced here: peripheral blood mononuclear cells (PBMCs), sampled when the disease was refractory, from a patient treated with antithyroid drugs. The receptors originated from a female donor with Graves disease.

The rearrangement links TRBV3-1 to TRBJ1-4; D is ambiguous. The germline gives CDR1 LGHDT, CDR2 YNNKEL (reference sequence). This CDR3 has 12 amino acids. The V gene lost 3 bases and the J gene lost 8 bases, with 7 bases spanning the gap. The CDR3: CASSQGYEKLFF. CDR3 nucleotide sequence: TGTGCCAGCAGCCAGGGTTACGAAAAACTGTTTTTT.

The rearrangement joins TRBV18 to TRBJ1-1, with a tentative D call TRBD1 (6 bases). The V gene's germline CDR1 is KGHSH and CDR2 LQKENI. The CDR3 has 14 residues. The ends were cut back, 2 bases at V and 6 bases at J, with 13 bases in the middle. The CDR3 sequence is CASSPLGGGPEAFF. CDR3 nucleotides: TGTGCCAGCTCACCATTGGGAGGGGGTCCTGAAGCTTTCTTT.

The chain joins TRBV7-9 to TRBJ1-1, with 7 bases aligning to TRBD1. Losses at the gene ends were 1 base for V and 1 base for J; bases not matched to a gene: 15. The CDR3 contains 19 residues. The germline V gene has CDR1 SEHNR and CDR2 FQNEAQ (reference sequence). CDR3 in amino acids: CASSLDLGWGGTENTEAFF. In nucleotides, the CDR3 is TGTGCCAGCAGCTTAGACTTAGGGTGGGGGGGGACAGAGAACACTGAAGCTTTCTTT. The full variable domain, rest sourced from reference TRBV7-9 and TRBJ1-1, is DTGVSQNPRHKITKRGQNVTFRCDPISEHNRLYWYRQTLGQGPEFLTYFQNEAQLEKSRLLSDRFSAERPKGSFSTLEIQRTEQGDSAMYLCASSLDLGWGGTENTEAFFGQGTRLTVV.

This clonotype showed up many times. The chain combines TRBV12-3 or TRBV12-4 with TRBJ2-7, with 8 bases identical to TRBD1. J was trimmed by 3 bases and V by 6 bases; bases with no gene match: 16. The CDR3 runs to 17 residues. CDR3 nucleotide sequence: TGTGCCAGCAGCTCTAAACCGACAGGGGCCATCAACTACGAGCAGTACTTC. The encoded protein is CASSSKPTGAINYEQYF.

This clonotype turned up a few times. This chain uses TRBV7-2 with TRBJ2-5; TRBD2 matches at 12 bases. In germline, CDR1 is SGHTA, CDR2 FQGNSA. This CDR3 region has 20 residues. J lost 0 bases, V lost 1 base, and 12 bases had no gene match. For the CDR3, the DNA is TGTGCCAGCAGCTTAGGAGTGTGGCTAGCGGGAGGGCCTTACCAAGAGACCCAGTACTTC. It specifies CASSLGVWLAGGPYQETQYF.

The rearrangement uses TRBV6-1 and TRBJ1-2; the match to TRBD1 covers 8 bases. The germline CDR1 and CDR2 sequences are MNHNS and SASEGT. V lost 8 bases to trimming and J lost 2 bases; unmatched junction nucleotides: 7. The CDR3 is made up of 14 amino acids. CDR3: CASAGTGDNYGYTF. The CDR3 nucleotides are TGTGCCAGCGCCGGGACAGGCGACAACTATGGCTACACCTTC.

The genes are TRBV29-1 and TRBJ2-2; 7 bases match TRBD1. The CDR3 has 13 amino acids. Unmatched junction bases numbered 2, after V lost 1 base and J lost 6 bases. Germline CDR1 and CDR2: SQVTM and ANQGSEA. The DNA for the CDR3 is TGCAGCGTTGAAGTTCAGGGGGCCGGGGAGCTGTTTTTT. Translated: CSVEVQGAGELFF.